This T cell receptor (beta chain) was sequenced in a study of shared clonotypes between healthy human individuals. Clones were sequenced by immunoSEQ multiplex PCR, and TCRdb holds only the in-frame ones, with some missing. This sample has roughly 86,000 clones, with about 70% found just once. This CDR3 is 14 amino acids long. Germline CDR1 and CDR2: MNHEY and SVGAGI. V gave up 4 bases and J gave up 4 bases; unmatched junction bases: 3. Source material: memory CD8+ T cells sorted from blood. Specified subset: CD45RO+ cells pooled with CCR7-negative TemRA cells. The chain combines TRBV6-5 with TRBJ1-5; 8 nucleotides align to TRBD1. This TCR derives from a man aged 30 to 45 in good health. In DNA form, the CDR3 reads TGTGCCAGCAGTTTACAGGGGGGGAATCAGCCCCAGCATTTT. Its translation: CASSLQGGNQPQHF.